The 3 T cell receptor beta chains given below trace back to one sample, sequenced in a study of blood T cell repertoires in COVID-19. This table comes from immunoSEQ multiplex PCR, and its TCRdb copy is limited to in-frame clones, with some not included. The repertoire holds approximately 62,000 clones, with 65% to 85% as singletons. The source material was peripheral blood. The source is a woman in her fifties or sixties with active or convalescent COVID-19.

The V and J genes are TRBV6-7 and TRBJ2-7; D might be TRBD2 (6 bases). Being an ORF, TRBV6-7 has a function that is uncertain. V lost 0 bases and J 1 base, leaving 16 bases between the germline ends. CDR3 size: 17 residues. In DNA, the CDR3 is TGTGCCAGCAGTTACTCGAAGATCCCCGCGGGGTCCTACGAGCAGTACTTC. It specifies CASSYSKIPAGSYEQYF.

This chain connects TRBV3-1 (or the pseudogene TRBV3-2) to TRBJ2-3, with D perhaps matching TRBD2 (6 bases). Germline assignment: CDR1 LGHDT and CDR2 YNNKEL (reference sequence). Trimming cost V 4 bases and J 5 bases, with 7 bases left between them. The CDR3 runs to 12 residues. This CDR3 is CASSLGGDTQYF. The CDR3 DNA is TGTGCCAGCAGCCTGGGGGGAGATACGCAGTATTTT.

V usage is TRBV2 and J usage is TRBJ2-1; 12 bases fit TRBD2. J gave up 0 bases and V 5 bases, and 5 bases lay outside the gene matches. The germline gives CDR1 SNHLY, CDR2 FYNNEI. The CDR3 has 17 amino acids. In nucleotides, the CDR3 is TGTGCCAGCAGTTATACTAGCGGGGGGAGCTCCTACAATGAGCAGTTCTTC. This translates into CASSYTSGGSSYNEQFF.